A single sample gave rise to the 23 T cell receptor beta chains below, sequenced in a study of shared clonotypes between healthy human individuals. The assay was immunoSEQ multiplex PCR, and TCRdb's table has in-frame clones only and misses some. The sample lists some 380,000 clones; about 96% were seen once. Sequencing input: memory CD8+ T cells sorted from blood. The subset denotes: CD45RO+ cells pooled with CCR7-negative TemRA cells. Source of these receptors: a man aged 30-40 years in good health.

The chain links TRBV5-1 to TRBJ1-2; D may be TRBD1 (5 bases). The CDR3 consists of 14 residues. Germline V lookup: CDR1 SGHRS, CDR2 YFSETQ. V was shortened by 3 bases and J by 2 bases, with 11 bases between the two germline ends. CDR3 in DNA: TGCGCCAGCAGCTCCTCGGGACGGAACTATGGCTACACCTTC. Translated, it gives CASSSSGRNYGYTF.

This chain connects TRBV4-2 to TRBJ2-7, with D tentatively TRBD1 (7 bases). The CDR3 has 16 residues. Trimming cost V 2 bases and J 0 bases, with 14 bases left between them. CDR1 is LGHNA and CDR2 is YNFKEQ in the germline V gene. CDR3 residues: CASSQSSGGPSYEQYF. CDR3 coding DNA: TGTGCCAGCAGCCAATCGTCAGGGGGGCCCTCCTACGAGCAGTACTTC.

This chain links TRBV19 with TRBJ1-5; tentatively, D is TRBD1 (5 bases). This CDR3 has 14 residues. Germline CDR1 and CDR2: LNHDA and SQIVND (reference sequence). The CDR3 sequence: CACSETASNQPQHF. The CDR3 region has the DNA TGTGCTTGCTCTGAGACAGCTAGCAATCAGCCCCAGCATTTT.

This clone came up once. Within the sample, other DNA sequences also encode this same CDR3. V gene TRBV28 combines with J gene TRBJ1-4; 9 bases agree with TRBD1. V lost 5 bases to trimming and J lost 8 bases; unmatched junction nucleotides: 6. The CDR3 has 14 residues. Germline assignment: CDR1 MDHEN and CDR2 SYDVKM. For the CDR3, the DNA is TGTGCCAGCAGTCTTACAGGGGGCTGGGAAAAACTGTTTTTT. Its protein is CASSLTGGWEKLFF.

The V and J genes are TRBV5-1 and TRBJ2-5; 9 nucleotides match TRBD2. V shed 0 bases and J 5 bases; nucleotides not matched to a gene: 8. The CDR3 contains 16 residues. Germline V gene sequence: CDR1 SGHRS, CDR2 YFSETQ. CDR3: CASSLALAGPGETQYF. CDR3 nucleotide sequence: TGCGCCAGCAGCTTGGCTCTAGCGGGGCCGGGGGAGACCCAGTACTTC. Variable domain in full (rest from reference TRBV5-1 and TRBJ2-5): KAGVTQTPRYLIKTRGQQVTLSCSPISGHRSVSWYQQTPGQGLQFLFEYFSETQRNKGNFPGRFSGRQFSNSRSEMNVSTLELGDSALYLCASSLALAGPGETQYFGPGTRLLVL.

The chain links TRBV10-3 to TRBJ1-5, with 9 bases matching TRBD1. CDR3 length equals 15 residues. V lost 3 bases, J lost 5 bases, and 5 bases stayed unmatched. Germline V lookup: CDR1 ENHRY, CDR2 SYGVKD. The CDR3 region is CAISEETGGHQPQHF. In DNA form, the CDR3 reads TGTGCCATCAGTGAAGAGACAGGGGGACATCAGCCCCAGCATTTT.

This clone was recorded only once. The V and J genes are TRBV5-1 and TRBJ2-7, with 8 bases that match TRBD2. The V segment lost 0 bases and the J segment 2 bases; nucleotides outside the gene matches: 4. Germline V gene lookup returns CDR1 SGHRS and CDR2 YFSETQ. This CDR3 has 15 amino acids. In DNA, the CDR3 is TGCGCCAGCAGCTTGGACGTACTAGCGGCCTACGAGCAGTACTTC. As protein: CASSLDVLAAYEQYF.

This clone came up once. The rearrangement links TRBV5-4 to TRBJ1-4; D is unclear. V dropped 2 bases and J dropped 7 bases, with 9 bases sitting between them. Per germline, CDR1 SGHNT and CDR2 YYREEE (reference sequence). This CDR3 region has 13 residues. The CDR3 region has the DNA TGTGCCAGCAGCTTTGGTCTAGGTGAAAAACTGTTTTTT. It is translated as CASSFGLGEKLFF.

The CDR3 here is CASSLWSAGTDTQYF. In nucleotides, the CDR3 is TGCGCCAGCAGCTTGTGGTCAGCGGGAACAGATACGCAGTATTTT. This chain connects TRBV5-1 to TRBJ2-3, with TRBD2 matching 7 bases. CDR3 size: 15 residues. The junction had 5 bases not matched to a gene; V was cut back by 1 base and J by 3 bases. Germline CDR1 and CDR2: SGHRS and YFSETQ.

The chain joins TRBV30 to TRBJ2-3; TRBD1 is a possible D gene (6 bases). V was clipped by 1 base and J by 4 bases, with 9 bases between them. The germline CDR1 and CDR2 sequences are GTSNPN and SVGIG (reference sequence). This CDR3 has 13 amino acids. CDR3 in DNA: TGTGCCTGGAGTGACCAGGGGCCAGATACGCAGTATTTT. It specifies CAWSDQGPDTQYF.

The chain has TRBV5-5 and TRBJ1-2, with D perhaps matching TRBD1 (6 bases). Between the trimmed V and J ends, which lost 0 bases and 4 bases, there was a span of 13 bases. The CDR3 is made up of 15 amino acids. From germline, CDR1 is SGHKS and CDR2 YYEKEE (reference sequence). The DNA of the CDR3 is TGTGCCAGCAGCTTGGAGGGGGTCGAGGGCTATGGCTACACCTTC. Encoded protein: CASSLEGVEGYGYTF.

This chain uses TRBV27 with TRBJ2-7; no clear D gene. CDR1 and CDR2 (germline): MNHEY, SMNVEV (reference sequence). Trimming removed 6 bases at V and 1 base at J, with 13 bases between. CDR3 length: 14 residues. The CDR3 region has the DNA TGTGCCAGCAGACCGTACAGTGCTTCCTACGAGCAGTACTTC. Amino acid sequence: CASRPYSASYEQYF.

As DNA, the CDR3 is TGTGCCAGCAGCTTACGCGGTAGCGGGGCAGATACGCAGTATTTT. Residues: CASSLRGSGADTQYF. This sequence joins TRBV7-9 and TRBJ2-3, with TRBD2 matching 8 bases. Germline assignment: CDR1 SEHNR and CDR2 FQNEAQ (reference sequence). V gave up 2 bases and J gave up 4 bases; unmatched junction bases: 5. The CDR3 runs 15 residues.

The rearrangement uses TRBV27 and TRBJ2-6; D not resolved. The CDR3 totals 15 residues. The V end was cut by 5 bases, the J end by 4 bases, with 12 bases between. Germline V lookup: CDR1 MNHEY, CDR2 SMNVEV (reference sequence). CDR3 amino acids: CASSPRARGANVLTF. In nucleotides, the CDR3 is TGTGCCAGCAGTCCCCGGGCTCGAGGGGCCAACGTCCTGACTTTC.

This clone was observed a few times. This chain links TRBV4-2 with TRBJ1-4, with D tentatively TRBD1 (5 bases). The V gene's germline CDR1 is LGHNA and CDR2 YNFKEQ. CDR3 size: 15 residues. The germline V and J ends were trimmed by 4 bases and 1 base, with 10 bases remaining between them. CDR3 loop: CASSPRQLTNEKLFF. The CDR3 bases are TGTGCCAGCAGCCCGCGACAGCTAACTAATGAAAAACTGTTTTTT.

The rearrangement uses TRBV29-1 and TRBJ2-1; D gene uncertain. The V end lost 5 bases, the J end lost 0 bases, and 14 bases lay between the germline ends. Per germline, CDR1 SQVTM and CDR2 ANQGSEA. This CDR3 is 15 amino acids long. The CDR3 DNA reads as TGCAGCGTTCCAAAAGGCCGGAACTCCTACAATGAGCAGTTCTTC. Translation: CSVPKGRNSYNEQFF.

The chain is built from TRBV19 and TRBJ1-1, with D possibly matching TRBD1 (6 bases). The germline V and J ends were trimmed by 6 bases and 4 bases, with 18 bases remaining between them. In germline, CDR1 is LNHDA, CDR2 SQIVND (reference sequence). CDR3 length: 15 residues. The CDR3 loop reads CASSSLGGRFTEAFF. CDR3 DNA sequence: TGTGCCAGTAGCTCGTTAGGGGGGAGGTTCACTGAAGCTTTCTTT. The full variable domain, its missing parts supplied by reference TRBV19 and TRBJ1-1, is DGGITQSPKYLFRKEGQNVTLSCEQNLNHDAMYWYRQDPGQGLRLIYYSQIVNDFQKGDIAEGYSVSREKKESFPLTVTSAQKNPTAFYLCASSSLGGRFTEAFFGQGTRLTVV.

The chain carries TRBV10-3 and TRBJ2-5; D might be TRBD1 or TRBD2, each matching 6 bases. V lost 6 bases and J 4 bases, leaving 12 bases between the germline ends. The germline CDR1 and CDR2 sequences are ENHRY and SYGVKD. The CDR3 spans 13 residues. CDR3 residues: CAIREGVVETQYF. The CDR3 DNA sequence: TGTGCCATCAGGGAGGGGGTAGTAGAGACCCAGTACTTC.

The J gene is TRBJ2-7, the V gene TRBV11-3, with 13 bases identical to TRBD2. In germline, CDR1 is SGHNT, CDR2 YENEEA. V was clipped by 1 base and J by 2 bases; unmatched bases: 8. The CDR3 spans 18 residues. CDR3 loop: CASSLVVGTSGETYEQYF. CDR3 nucleotide sequence: TGTGCCAGCAGCTTAGTGGTAGGGACTAGCGGGGAAACCTACGAGCAGTACTTC. The variable domain in full, completed from reference TRBV11-3 and TRBJ2-7, reads EAGVVQSPRYKIIEKKQPVAFWCNPISGHNTLYWYLQNLGQGPELLIRYENEEAVDDSQLPKDRFSAERLKGVDSTLKIQPAELGDSAVYLCASSLVVGTSGETYEQYFGPGTRLTVT.

V is TRBV14 and J is TRBJ2-5; 9 bases line up with TRBD1. CDR3 length: 16 amino acids. The germline CDR1 and CDR2 sequences are SGHDN and FVKESK. V lost 1 base, J lost 3 bases, and 6 bases stayed unmatched. CDR3 nucleotide sequence: TGTGCCAGCAGCCAAGGAGGGACAGGGTCGAAAGAGACCCAGTACTTC. Its protein product is CASSQGGTGSKETQYF.

This clone was seen once. This chain joins TRBV2 and TRBJ2-6; D is unclear. The CDR3 extends over 14 amino acids. In germline, CDR1 is SNHLY, CDR2 FYNNEI. Trimming stripped 7 bases from V and 1 base from J, with 8 bases between. This CDR3 reads CASNRVSGANVLTF. CDR3 nucleotides: TGTGCCAGCAATAGGGTGTCTGGGGCCAACGTCCTGACTTTC.

This clone appeared once. The chain recombines TRBV7-2 with TRBJ1-5, with TRBD1 as a possible D gene (6 bases). V gave up 1 base and J gave up 2 bases, with 6 bases separating them. The CDR3 consists of 14 residues. Germline V CDR1 and CDR2: SGHTA, FQGNSA. Written as DNA, the CDR3 is TGTGCCAGCAGCTTAGACAGGGGCAATCAGCCCCAGCATTTT. Residues: CASSLDRGNQPQHF.

In nucleotides, the CDR3 is TGCGCCAGCAGCCAAGAAGAAAGGGAGCTGTTTTTT. This translates into CASSQEERELFF. The chain recombines TRBV4-1 with TRBJ2-2; D gene uncertain. The V end was cut by 0 bases, the J end by 9 bases, with 5 bases between. CDR3 length: 12 residues. In germline, CDR1 is MGHRA, CDR2 YSYEKL.